A selection of T cell receptor beta chains follows, all from one sample in a study of blood T cell repertoires in COVID-19. Sequenced by immunoSEQ multiplex PCR; TCRdb stores in-frame clones only, minus some. The sample records about 47,000 clones, 80% to 85% being singletons. Sequences were obtained from peripheral blood. All receptors come from a human donor with acute or convalescent COVID-19. The donor label of this sample is uncertain. CDR3s include the opening cysteine and the closing phenylalanine or tryptophan. The D gene is left open where the match is weak. Clone size is stated in some rows and not others, as once, few, many or a class when expanded.

V gene	J gene	clone size	D gene	CDR3 protein	CDR3 DNA
TRBV4-1	TRBJ2-1	.	.	CASSQEWGGTGDYNEQFF	TGCGCCAGCAGCCAAGAGTGGGGGGGGACAGGCGATTACAATGAGCAGTTCTTC
TRBV11-3	TRBJ1-1	.	.	CASSSLRDKTEAFF	TGTGCCAGCAGCTCCCTCCGGGATAAAACTGAAGCTTTCTTT
TRBV7-8	TRBJ2-6	.	.	CASSFRQHVSGANVLTF	TGTGCCAGCAGCTTCCGACAACATGTCTCTGGGGCCAACGTCCTGACTTTC
TRBV28	TRBJ1-1	few	TRBD1	CASSTETGSQRVAFF	TGTGCCAGCAGTACTGAGACAGGGAGTCAGCGGGTAGCTTTCTTT
TRBV27	TRBJ2-6	.	TRBD1	CASSLTVYWGTGSAGANVLTF	TGTGCCAGCAGTTTAACGGTTTATTGGGGGACAGGGTCGGCTGGGGCCAACGTCCTGACTTTC
TRBV7-2	TRBJ1-5	.	TRBD1	CASSFGQANNQPQHF	TGTGCCAGCAGCTTTGGACAGGCGAACAATCAGCCCCAGCATTTT
TRBV2	TRBJ2-3	.	TRBD1	CASAQGAAADTQYF	TGTGCCAGCGCACAGGGGGCGGCGGCAGATACGCAGTATTTT
TRBV12-5	TRBJ1-6	.	TRBD1	CASGWTGDYNSPLHF	TGTGCTAGTGGTTGGACAGGGGATTATAATTCACCCCTCCACTTT
TRBV3-1/TRBV3-2	TRBJ1-2	.	TRBD1	CASSQSDRGHDYGYTF	TGTGCCAGCAGCCAATCTGACAGGGGGCATGACTATGGCTACACCTTC
TRBV5-4	TRBJ1-1	.	TRBD1	CASSHGTGGAGTEAFF	TGTGCCAGCAGCCACGGGACAGGGGGCGCGGGTACTGAAGCTTTCTTT
TRBV4-1	TRBJ1-5	.	TRBD1	CASSHPKGGQGASGQPQHF	TGCGCCAGCAGCCACCCCAAAGGGGGACAGGGGGCTTCAGGGCAGCCCCAGCATTTT
TRBV6-6	TRBJ1-3	.	.	CASKMDRSGGNTIYF	TGTGCCAGCAAAATGGACCGTAGCGGGGGAAACACCATATATTTT
TRBV6-6	TRBJ1-2	.	TRBD1	CASSTRDREIGYTF	TGTGCCAGCAGCACCAGGGACAGGGAAATTGGCTACACCTTC
TRBV6-6	TRBJ1-5	.	.	CASRFHSNQPQHF	TGTGCCAGCAGGTTCCATAGCAATCAGCCCCAGCATTTT
TRBV5-1	TRBJ1-2	.	.	CASSLSQTSYGYTF	TGCGCCAGCAGCTTGTCCCAGACAAGCTATGGCTACACCTTC
TRBV5-1	TRBJ1-2	.	TRBD1	CASSVGQGEDGYTF	TGCGCCAGCAGCGTGGGACAGGGGGAGGATGGCTACACCTTC
TRBV10-3	TRBJ2-7	once	.	CAISESLGDEQYF	TGTGCCATCAGTGAGTCGTTAGGGGACGAGCAGTACTTC
TRBV19	TRBJ2-1	.	TRBD2	CASSFGSGRTYNEQFF	TGTGCCAGCTCGTTTGGGTCCGGGAGGACCTACAATGAGCAGTTCTTC
TRBV4-3	TRBJ1-1	.	.	CASSQVSVGGDSSRTEAFF	TGCGCCAGCAGCCAAGTGTCCGTGGGGGGGGACTCCTCGCGGACTGAAGCTTTCTTT
TRBV7-8	TRBJ1-6	few	.	CASRKLRGDNSPLHF	TGTGCCAGCAGAAAACTCCGGGGGGATAATTCACCCCTCCACTTT
TRBV5-4	TRBJ1-4	.	TRBD1	CASSLGGLNEKLFF	TGTGCCAGCAGTTTAGGGGGCCTCAATGAAAAACTGTTTTTT
TRBV2	TRBJ1-5	once	.	CASSPDRNSNQPQHF	TGTGCCAGCAGTCCAGACAGAAATAGCAATCAGCCCCAGCATTTT
TRBV19	TRBJ1-2	.	TRBD1	CASKRQGNYGYTF	TGTGCCAGTAAGCGACAGGGGAACTATGGCTACACCTTC
TRBV24-1	TRBJ2-1	.	TRBD2	CATSDPSGGTANEQFF	TGTGCCACCAGTGACCCCAGCGGGGGTACCGCTAATGAGCAGTTCTTC
TRBV7-6	TRBJ2-1	.	.	CASSPGYNEQFF	TGTGCCAGCAGCCCGGGCTACAATGAGCAGTTCTTC
TRBV27	TRBJ1-5	.	TRBD1	CASSGQGLINQPQHF	TGTGCCAGCAGTGGACAGGGGCTAATCAATCAGCCCCAGCATTTT